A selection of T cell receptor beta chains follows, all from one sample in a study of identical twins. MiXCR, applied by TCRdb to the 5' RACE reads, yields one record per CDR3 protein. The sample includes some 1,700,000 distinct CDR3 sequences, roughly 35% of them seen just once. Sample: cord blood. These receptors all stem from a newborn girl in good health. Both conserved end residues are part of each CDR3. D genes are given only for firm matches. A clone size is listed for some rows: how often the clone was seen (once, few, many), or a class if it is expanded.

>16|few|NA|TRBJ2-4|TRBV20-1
TGCAGTGCTAGTCCCTCAAGGCCTTTAGCCAAAAACATTCAGTACTTC
CSASPSRPLAKNIQYF
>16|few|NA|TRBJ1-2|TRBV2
TGTGCCAGCAGTGAAGCGCGGGGGGGGCCGAACTATGGCTACACCTTC
CASSEARGGPNYGYTF
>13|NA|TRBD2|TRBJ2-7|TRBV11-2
TGTGCCAGCACTTGGGACTATCCCTACGAGCAGTACTTC
CASTWDYPYEQYF
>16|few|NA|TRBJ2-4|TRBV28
TGTGCCAGCAGTTTATCGGCTAGCAGAGGGGAAAACATTCAGTACTTC
CASSLSASRGENIQYF
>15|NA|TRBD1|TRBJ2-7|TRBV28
TGTGCCAGCAGTTTAATTAGGACAGGGGGTCTCGAGCAGTACTTC
CASSLIRTGGLEQYF
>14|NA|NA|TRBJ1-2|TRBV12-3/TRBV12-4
TGTGCCAGCAGTAGGGGTCTCGCTAACTATGGCTACACCTTC
CASSRGLANYGYTF
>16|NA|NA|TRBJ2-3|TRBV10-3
TGTGCCATCAGTGATGCTAGCGAAAGGGGGGGAGATACGCAGTATTTT
CAISDASERGGDTQYF
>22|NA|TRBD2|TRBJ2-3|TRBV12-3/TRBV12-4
TGTGCCAGCAGTTCTCCTGGACTAGCGGGAGGAAGTGGGGCCGTATCTACAGATACGCAGTATTTT
CASSSPGLAGGSGAVSTDTQYF
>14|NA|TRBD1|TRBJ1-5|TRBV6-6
TGTGCCAGCAGGGGGACAGGTCCTTATCAGCCCCAGCATTTT
CASRGTGPYQPQHF
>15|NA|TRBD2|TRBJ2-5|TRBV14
TGTGCCAGCAGCCTGGCTGGGGAGGGCTGGGTTCGGCAGTACTTC
CASSLAGEGWVRQYF
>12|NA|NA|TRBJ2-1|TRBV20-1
TGCAGTGCTAGTATCGGGATTAATGAGCAGTTCTTC
CSASIGINEQFF
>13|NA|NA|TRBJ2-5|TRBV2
TGTGCCAGCAGTGATTACAGGGAAGAGACCCAGTACTTC
CASSDYREETQYF
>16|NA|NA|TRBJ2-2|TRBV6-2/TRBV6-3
TGTGCCAGCAGTTACTCGATAACTAGGGCAACCGGGGAGCTGTTTTTT
CASSYSITRATGELFF
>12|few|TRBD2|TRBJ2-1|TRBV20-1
TGCAGTGCTAGAGATCCCGGACTAGCTCGGTTCTTC
CSARDPGLARFF
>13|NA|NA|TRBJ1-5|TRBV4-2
TGTGCCAGCAGCCAAGATCTTGCTCTGCCCCAGCATTTT
CASSQDLALPQHF
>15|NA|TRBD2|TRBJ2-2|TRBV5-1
TGCGCCAGCAGGCCTACTAGCGGGCCTACCGGGGAGCTGTTTTTT
CASRPTSGPTGELFF
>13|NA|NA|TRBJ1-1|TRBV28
TGTGCCAGCAGTTTTATGAAGAACACTGAAGCTTTCTTT
CASSFMKNTEAFF
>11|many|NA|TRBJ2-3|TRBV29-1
TGCAGCGTTCGGGGGACAGATACGCAGTATTTT
CSVRGTDTQYF
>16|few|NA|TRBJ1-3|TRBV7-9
TGTGCCAGCAGCCCAGCAGGGAATTCGGCTGGAAACACCATATATTTT
CASSPAGNSAGNTIYF
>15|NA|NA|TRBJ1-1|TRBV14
TGTGCCAGCAGCCAACCAGGGACCTGGAACACTGAAGCTTTCTTT
CASSQPGTWNTEAFF
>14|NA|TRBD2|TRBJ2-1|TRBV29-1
TGCAGCACCTACGGGACTATCTCCTACAATGAGCAGTTCTTC
CSTYGTISYNEQFF
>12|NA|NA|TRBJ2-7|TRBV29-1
TGCAGCGTTGAAGGTCTGGGCTACGAGCAGTACTTC
CSVEGLGYEQYF
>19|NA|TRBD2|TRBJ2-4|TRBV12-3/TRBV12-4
TGTGCCAGCAGGGGCAGACTCGGGGGGGGTCCTCTAGCCAAAAACATTCAGTACTTC
CASRGRLGGGPLAKNIQYF
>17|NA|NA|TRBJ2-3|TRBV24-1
TGTGCCACCAGTGATTCGAGGACAGCATCCTTCACAGATACGCAGTATTTT
CATSDSRTASFTDTQYF
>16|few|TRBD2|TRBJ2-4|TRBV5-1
TGCGCCAGCAGCTGGGGGACTAGCGGGGGCCTAAACATTCAGTACTTC
CASSWGTSGGLNIQYF
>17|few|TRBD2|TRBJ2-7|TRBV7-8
TGTGCCAGCAGCCTATCTGTAGCGGGGGGATTCTCCTACGAGCAGTACTTC
CASSLSVAGGFSYEQYF
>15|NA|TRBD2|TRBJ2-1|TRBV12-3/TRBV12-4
TGTGCCAGCAGTTTGGGGCGGGGGTACTACAATGAGCAGTTCTTC
CASSLGRGYYNEQFF
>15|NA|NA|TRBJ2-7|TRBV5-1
TGCGCCAGCAGCCGACAAGCGAGGTCTGGTTACGAGCAGTACTTC
CASSRQARSGYEQYF
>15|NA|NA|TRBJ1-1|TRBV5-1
TGCGCCAGCAGCTTGGGGTGGAATATGAACACTGAAGCTTTCTTT
CASSLGWNMNTEAFF
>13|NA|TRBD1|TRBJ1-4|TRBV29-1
TGCAGCGCCCAACAGGGGGTGAATGAAAAACTGTTTTTT
CSAQQGVNEKLFF
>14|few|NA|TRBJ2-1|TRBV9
TGTGCCAGCAGCGTTTTCGGGATGGACGGTGAGCAGTTCTTC
CASSVFGMDGEQFF
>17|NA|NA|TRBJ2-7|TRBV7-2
TGTGCCAGCAGCTTAAGGCAAGGCGGGACGAGCTCCTACGAGCAGTACTTC
CASSLRQGGTSSYEQYF
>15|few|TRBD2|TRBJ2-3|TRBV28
TGTGCCAGCAGTCTCATTAGCGGGAGCGCAGATACGCAGTATTTT
CASSLISGSADTQYF
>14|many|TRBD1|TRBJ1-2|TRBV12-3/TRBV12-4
TGTGCCAGCAGTTTAGCGGGACAGGGCTTTGGCTACACCTTC
CASSLAGQGFGYTF
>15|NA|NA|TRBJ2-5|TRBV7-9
TGTGCCAGCAGCTTAGTGGAGGGGGCGCGAAATGAGCAGTACTTC
CASSLVEGARNEQYF
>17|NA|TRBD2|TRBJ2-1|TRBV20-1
TGCAGTGCTAGAGCCTCCAGCGGGAGCCGGTCCTACAATGAGCAGTTCTTC
CSARASSGSRSYNEQFF
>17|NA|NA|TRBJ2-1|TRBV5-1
TGCGCCAGCAGCTTGGTGCTCTCGGCGGAAATAGGCAATGAGCAGTTCTTC
CASSLVLSAEIGNEQFF
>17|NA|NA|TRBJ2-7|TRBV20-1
TGCAGTGCTAACTCGGCGATAGAGCGGCCTTCCTACAATGAGCAGTACTTC
CSANSAIERPSYNEQYF
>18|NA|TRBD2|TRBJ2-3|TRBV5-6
TGTGCCAGCAGCAACGGACTAGCGGGGGTGACTCTCACAGATACGCAGTATTTT
CASSNGLAGVTLTDTQYF